The 32 T cell receptor beta chains below all came from one sample that was sequenced in a study of prognosis after radiotherapy for stage I lung cancer. CDR3 of TCR beta was amplified from genomic DNA via a two-round multiplex PCR. The first PCR round targeted every TRBV and TRBJ gene with specific primers. TCRdb independently ran MiXCR on the multiplex PCR reads; one entry per CDR3 protein. The sample carries about 36,000 distinct CDR3 sequences, 30% to 35% recorded once. Sequences were derived from PBMCs, sampled before or after stereotactic body radiation therapy (not recorded which). The source of these receptors is a donor of 50 years or more with non-small cell lung cancer.

By its share, this clonotype is medium-sized. The V and J genes are TRBV20-1 and TRBJ2-7; 10 bases line up with TRBD2. The V gene end was trimmed by 1 base and the J gene end by 3 bases; junction bases not matched to a gene: 6. CDR3 length: 15 residues. Germline values: CDR1 DFQATT, CDR2 SNEGSKA (reference sequence). The CDR3 loop is CSARVGLAGDYEQYF. In DNA form, the CDR3 reads TGCAGTGCTAGAGTAGGCCTAGCGGGAGACTACGAGCAGTACTTC.

The chain uses TRBV10-2 and TRBJ2-5; D may be TRBD1 (6 bases). CDR3 length equals 14 residues. V lost 10 bases, J lost 5 bases, and 20 bases lay in between. CDR1 is WSHSY and CDR2 is SAAADI in the germline V gene. For the CDR3, the DNA is TGCGCCACCCAGAAGGGGGTAATTACGGAGACCCAGTACTTC. It yields the protein CATQKGVITETQYF.

The sample holds many counts of this clonotype. The chain's CDR3 is CASSLYRGAVENCNQPQHF. CDR3 nucleotides: TGTGCCAGCAGCTTGTACCGGGGCGCGGTGGAGAATTGCAATCAGCCCCAGCATTTT. The J gene is TRBJ1-5, the V gene TRBV5-8; weak D call: TRBD1 (5 bases). CDR1 is SGHTS and CDR2 is YDEGEE in the germline V gene. The CDR3 is 19 amino acids. Trimming left V 1 base short and J 2 bases short, with 22 bases between.

The V call is TRBV7-8, the J call TRBJ1-2; no firm D call. Trimming stripped 7 bases from V and 4 bases from J, with 28 bases between. The V gene's germline CDR1 is SGHVS and CDR2 FQNEAQ. There are 18 residues in the CDR3. The CDR3 reads CASTLLMGVKSNSYGYTF. In DNA, the CDR3 is TGTGCCAGCACCCTCCTCATGGGTGTAAAATCTAATAGCTATGGCTACACCTTC.

With regard to this clonotype: A read error may produce the germline difference seen at one junction end. The chain links TRBV12-3 or TRBV12-4 to TRBJ2-5, with 12 bases identical to TRBD2. The CDR3 totals 14 residues. The CDR3 DNA follows: TGTGCCAGCAGACCTAGCGGGAGGGGCGAGACCAAGTACTTC. Translation: CASRPSGRGETKYF.

For this clonotype: Germline is not matched at one junction end, which may reflect a read error. J is TRBJ1-5 and V is TRBV6-2 or TRBV6-3; TRBD1 might be the D (5 bases). CDR1 is MNHEY and CDR2 is SVGEGT in the germline V gene. The CDR3 covers 14 residues. CDR3 DNA sequence: TGTGCCAGCAGTGACGGGGACGGAAATCAGCCCGAGCATTTT. It codes for CASSDGDGNQPEHF.

Notes on this clonotype: Since a much larger clone is just one base distant, this may be a read error. V usage is TRBV5-5 and J usage is TRBJ2-7; D is unresolved. The germline CDR1 and CDR2 sequences are SGHKS and YYEKEE (reference sequence). This CDR3 region has 15 residues. Trimming took 6 bases from V and 6 from J, leaving 22 bases between them. CDR3 in DNA: TGTGCCAGCATCTCCGGAGCAGAGTTTTGGTCCGAGCAGTACTTC. Its protein is CASISGAEFWSEQYF.

This clonotype is deemed medium-sized. The gene calls are TRBV6-1 and TRBJ1-2; D gene unclear. The CDR3 spans 15 residues. The ends were cut back, 0 bases at V and 7 bases at J, with 15 bases in the middle. CDR1 and CDR2 (germline): MNHNS, SASEGT. CDR3 nucleotide sequence: TGTGCCAGCAGTGAAGCGCTAGTCATAGGGAGTGGCTACACCTTC. It is translated as CASSEALVIGSGYTF.

A remark on this clonotype: This likely traces to a read error, being one base from a far larger clone. J is TRBJ2-7 and V is TRBV6-4; TRBD1 matches 8 bases. J gave up 3 bases and V 5 bases, and 9 bases lay outside the gene matches. Germline V gene sequence: CDR1 MRHNA, CDR2 SNTAGT. The CDR3 covers 15 residues. CDR3 DNA sequence: TGTGCCAGCAGTCTCCGGCCAGGGGGCAGCTACGAGCAGTACTTC. Residues: CASSLRPGGSYEQYF.

This clonotype was seen at least ten times. The CDR3, as DNA: TGTGCCAGCAGTAGGGCGGGAGGAAGCTCCTACGAGCAGTACTTC. This codes for CASSRAGGSSYEQYF. The chain uses TRBV2 and TRBJ2-7, with 8 positions matching TRBD2. Germline V lookup: CDR1 SNHLY, CDR2 FYNNEI. Germline trimming cut 5 bases from V and 0 bases from J; bases unmatched to any gene: 6. The CDR3 contains 15 residues.

This clonotype was recorded at least ten times. V is TRBV5-6 and J is TRBJ2-1; 7 nucleotides match TRBD1. V was clipped by 4 bases and J by 5 bases; unmatched bases: 9. The CDR3 spans 15 residues. CDR1 is SGHDT, CDR2 YYEEEE, per germline. For the CDR3, the DNA is TGTGCCAGCAGCCCTACAGGGGTCCCCGACAATGAGCAGTTCTTC. It is translated as CASSPTGVPDNEQFF.

At least ten counts were recorded for this clonotype. This rearrangement joins TRBV5-6 to TRBJ1-2; no reliable D call. The V gene lost 3 bases and the J gene lost 0 bases, with 15 bases spanning the gap. Looked up from germline, CDR1 is SGHDT and CDR2 is YYEEEE. The CDR3 sequence is 16 residues long. In DNA form, the CDR3 reads TGTGCCAGCAGCTGGCTGGTGGGCCCAGCTAACTATGGCTACACCTTC. Encoded protein: CASSWLVGPANYGYTF.

This clonotype was seen many times. This chain uses TRBV2 with TRBJ1-1; no firm D call. Looked up from germline, CDR1 is SNHLY and CDR2 is FYNNEI. The CDR3 is made up of 12 amino acids. The V gene lost 6 bases and the J gene lost 7 bases, with 12 bases spanning the gap. The CDR3, as DNA: TGTGCCAGCAGGTTCGGACCCTTTGAAGCTTTCTTT. It specifies CASRFGPFEAFF.

In its sample, this clonotype is medium-sized. V and J are TRBV11-2 and TRBJ2-2; D is perhaps TRBD1 (5 bases). The CDR3 length is 16 residues. V lost 2 bases and J lost 4, with 14 bases in between. CDR1 SGHAT and CDR2 FQNNGV come from the germline V gene. CDR3 nucleotides: TGTGCCAGCAGCTTACCCTTTCCCAGGGCCACCGGGGAGCTGTTTTTT. Protein product: CASSLPFPRATGELFF. Complete variable domain (other parts from reference TRBV11-2 and TRBJ2-2): EAGVAQSPRYKIIEKRQSVAFWCNPISGHATLYWYQQILGQGPKLLIQFQNNGVVDDSQLPKDRFSAERLKGVDSTLKIQPAKLEDSAVYLCASSLPFPRATGELFFGEGSRLTVL.

This clonotype was seen repeatedly, ten times or more. The chain is built from TRBV19 and TRBJ1-5; weak D call: TRBD1 (6 bases). Germline assignment: CDR1 LNHDA and CDR2 SQIVND (reference sequence). V lost 8 bases to trimming and J lost 0 bases, with 14 bases between them. CDR3 size: 15 residues. CDR3 in DNA: TGTGCCAGTGCCCCCGGGACACATAGCAATCAGCCCCAGCATTTT. Translating gives CASAPGTHSNQPQHF.

This clonotype showed up many times. V is TRBV20-1 and J is TRBJ1-1; D gene ambiguous. Trimming took 0 bases from V and 11 from J, leaving 10 bases between them. Germline values: CDR1 DFQATT, CDR2 SNEGSKA (reference sequence). The CDR3 consists of 11 residues. The CDR3 bases are TGCAGTGCTAGAGAAAGCAGCGGGGCTTTCTTT. Its translation is CSARESSGAFF.

In this sample, this clonotype turned up many times. The chain recombines TRBV6-4 with TRBJ2-7; D remains ambiguous. This CDR3 spans 15 amino acids. V dropped 5 bases and J dropped 5 bases, with 19 bases sitting between them. Germline CDR1 is MRHNA and CDR2 is SNTAGT. The CDR3 region is CASSYGWTQTHEQYF. The CDR3 nucleotides are TGTGCCAGCAGTTACGGGTGGACCCAAACCCACGAGCAGTACTTC.

This clonotype was detected many times. At one boundary the junction diverges from the germline segment, which might be a read error. This chain uses TRBV5-4 with TRBJ1-3; D call uncertain. Germline V gene data show CDR1 as SGHNT and CDR2 as YYREEE (reference sequence). The CDR3 contains 13 residues. CDR3 coding DNA: TGTGCCAGCAGCTCGAGTGCGGGAAGCACCATATATTTT. Translating it yields CASSSSAGSTIYF.

This clonotype was detected ten times or more. This chain joins TRBV18 and TRBJ1-5; no clear D gene. This CDR3 spans 16 amino acids. Looked up from germline, CDR1 is KGHSH and CDR2 is LQKENI. V shed 6 bases and J shed 3 bases, with 18 bases lying between them. The CDR3 loop is CASSQSPPLNNQPQHF. The DNA of the CDR3 is TGTGCCAGCTCTCAAAGCCCCCCTCTTAACAATCAGCCCCAGCATTTT.

Many counts were recorded for this clonotype. This sequence joins TRBV3-1 and TRBJ2-2, with 7 positions matching TRBD2. V lost 4 bases and J lost 4; bases outside the gene matches: 9. The CDR3 has 16 residues. Germline V lookup: CDR1 LGHDT, CDR2 YNNKEL (reference sequence). The CDR3 here is CASSPFAGEGTGELFF. The CDR3 DNA is TGTGCCAGCAGCCCATTCGCGGGAGAGGGCACCGGGGAGCTGTTTTTT.

This clonotype was observed many times. V and J are TRBV20-1 and TRBJ2-1; TRBD2 agrees at 13 bases. Trimming cost V 1 base and J 1 base; bases outside gene matches: 4. Germline V gives CDR1 DFQATT, CDR2 SNEGSKA (reference sequence). The CDR3 is made up of 17 amino acids. The CDR3: CSARARLAGGSYNEQFF. Written as DNA, the CDR3 is TGCAGTGCTAGAGCCAGACTAGCGGGGGGATCCTACAATGAGCAGTTCTTC.

The chain couples TRBV2 to TRBJ2-2; D may correspond to TRBD1 or TRBD2 (6 bases each). The CDR3 extends over 16 amino acids. Germline lookup yields CDR1 SNHLY and CDR2 FYNNEI. The germline V and J ends were trimmed by 7 bases and 8 bases, with 23 bases remaining between them. In DNA, the CDR3 is TGTGCCAGCAAAGCGGGTTTGGCAGGGGATTCTGGGGAGCTGTTTTTT. Protein: CASKAGLAGDSGELFF.

The rearrangement links TRBV20-1 to TRBJ2-7, with D possibly being TRBD2 (5 bases). Germline CDR1 is DFQATT and CDR2 is SNEGSKA (reference sequence). This CDR3 has 15 residues. V was cut by 5 bases and J by 4 bases, with 21 bases left in between. CDR3 in amino acids: CSALGGSLASYEQYF. CDR3 in DNA: TGCAGTGCTCTCGGAGGTTCTCTAGCTTCGTACGAGCAGTACTTC.

At least ten counts were recorded for this clonotype. The chain recombines TRBV7-8 with TRBJ1-2, with D unclear. Germline V lookup: CDR1 SGHVS, CDR2 FQNEAQ. This CDR3 contains 15 residues. V gave up 1 base and J gave up 0 bases, with 9 bases separating them. CDR3 region: CASSLELWTNYGYTF. The DNA of the CDR3 is TGTGCCAGCAGCTTAGAGCTTTGGACTAACTATGGCTACACCTTC.

This clonotype was found many times. The chain combines TRBV9 with TRBJ2-3; 9 nucleotides align to TRBD2. This CDR3 is 16 amino acids long. Germline V gene data show CDR1 as SGDLS and CDR2 as YYNGEE. The V and J ends lost 3 bases and 1 base, in that order; junction bases with no gene match: 6. Here the CDR3 reads CASSAARLAGTDTQYF. In DNA, the CDR3 is TGTGCCAGCAGCGCCGCCCGACTAGCGGGCACAGATACGCAGTATTTT.

This clonotype was counted between two and nine times. The CDR3 DNA follows: TGTGCCAGCTCACCCCAGGGGGCTAACACTGAAGCTTTCTTT. Translation: CASSPQGANTEAFF. V usage is TRBV18 and J usage is TRBJ1-1; 8 positions agree with TRBD1. In germline, CDR1 is KGHSH, CDR2 LQKENI. J lost 2 bases, V lost 3 bases, and 2 bases had no gene match. This CDR3 is built from 14 residues.

Comment on this clonotype: An end of the junction does not agree with germline; a read error may underlie this. The chain links TRBV19 to TRBJ1-6, with D tentatively TRBD1 (6 bases). CDR1 and CDR2 from the germline V gene are LNHDA and SQIVND (reference sequence). This CDR3 comprises 15 residues. The CDR3 DNA reads TGTGCAAGTAGTGCTTCACAGGGATATAATTCACCCCTCTACTTT. Protein product: CASSASQGYNSPLYF. Full variable domain (remainder filled in from reference TRBV19 and TRBJ1-6): DGGITQSPKYLFRKEGQNVTLSCEQNLNHDAMYWYRQDPGQGLRLIYYSQIVNDFQKGDIAEGYSVSREKKESFPLTVTSAQKNPTAFYLCASSASQGYNSPLYFGNGTRLTVT.

Regarding this clonotype: Compared with germline, one end of the junction differs, possibly owing to a read error. This chain joins TRBV19 and TRBJ2-3; D not certain. CDR3 length: 12 amino acids. The germline CDR1 and CDR2 sequences are LNHDA and SQIVND (reference sequence). The CDR3 DNA reads TGTTCCAGTAGTGTCGTGGGATATACGCAGTATTTT. Translation gives CSSSVVGYTQYF.

A word on this clonotype: Without the conserved terminal phenylalanine or tryptophan, this CDR3 likely stems from a read error. The gene calls are TRBV27 and TRBJ2-7; D is possibly TRBD1 (6 bases). Germline V lookup: CDR1 MNHEY, CDR2 SMNVEV (reference sequence). V gave up 4 bases and J gave up 5 bases, with 9 bases separating them. This CDR3 has 12 residues. The CDR3: CASSSTGHEQYL. CDR3 nucleotide sequence: TGTGCCAGCAGTTCGACAGGCCACGAGCAGTACTTA.

This clonotype was seen at least ten times. The CDR3 bases are TGCAGTGCTCACCTAGCGGGAGGATCGGATACGCAGTATTTT. Amino acid sequence: CSAHLAGGSDTQYF. The chain uses TRBV20-1 and TRBJ2-3; 11 bases fit TRBD2. Germline lookup yields CDR1 DFQATT and CDR2 SNEGSKA (reference sequence). The length of the CDR3 is 14 residues. The V gene end was trimmed by 5 bases and the J gene end by 6 bases; junction bases not matched to a gene: 7.

This clonotype came up many times. This chain connects TRBV5-1 to TRBJ2-7; tentative D call: TRBD1 (6 bases). This CDR3 comprises 14 residues. Looked up from germline, CDR1 is SGHRS and CDR2 is YFSETQ. Trimming stripped 0 bases from V and 3 bases from J, with 10 bases between. The CDR3 reads CASSLVRDNYEQYF. The CDR3 region has the DNA TGCGCCAGCAGCTTGGTACGGGACAACTACGAGCAGTACTTC.

This clonotype was counted many times. The chain joins TRBV5-1 to TRBJ1-2; tentatively, D is TRBD1 (5 bases). The V end lost 0 bases, the J end lost 7 bases, and 10 bases lay between the germline ends. The CDR3 contains 13 residues. Per the germline V gene, CDR1 is SGHRS and CDR2 is YFSETQ. The CDR3 protein is CASSLDRSFGYTF. DNA for the CDR3: TGCGCCAGCAGCTTGGACAGGTCCTTTGGCTACACCTTC.